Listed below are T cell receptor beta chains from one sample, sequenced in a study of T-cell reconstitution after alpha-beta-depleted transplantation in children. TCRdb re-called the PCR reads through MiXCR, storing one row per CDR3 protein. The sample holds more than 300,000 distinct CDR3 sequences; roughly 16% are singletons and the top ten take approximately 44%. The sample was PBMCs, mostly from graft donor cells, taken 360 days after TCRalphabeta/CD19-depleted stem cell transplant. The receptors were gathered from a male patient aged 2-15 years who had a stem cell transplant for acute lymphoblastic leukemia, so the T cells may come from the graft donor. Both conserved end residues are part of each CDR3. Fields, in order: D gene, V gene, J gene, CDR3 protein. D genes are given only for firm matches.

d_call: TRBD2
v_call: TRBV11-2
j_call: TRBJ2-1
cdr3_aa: CASSWTTLLAGSSYNEQFF

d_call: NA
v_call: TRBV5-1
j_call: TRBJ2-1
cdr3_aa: CASSPSVREEQFF

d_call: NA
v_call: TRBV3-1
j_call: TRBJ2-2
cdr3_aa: CASSRTAGELFF

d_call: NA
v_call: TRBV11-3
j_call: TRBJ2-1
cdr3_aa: CASSLVYGPLPHEQFF

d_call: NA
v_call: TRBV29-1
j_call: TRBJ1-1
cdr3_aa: CSVEVWSLRDTEAFF

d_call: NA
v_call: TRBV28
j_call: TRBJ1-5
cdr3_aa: CASSPGSKGNQPQHF

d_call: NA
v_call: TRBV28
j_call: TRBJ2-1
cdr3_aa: CASSFPTRGSHNEQFF

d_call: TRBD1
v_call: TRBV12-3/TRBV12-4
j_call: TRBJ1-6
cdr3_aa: CASSLKGAGNSPLHF

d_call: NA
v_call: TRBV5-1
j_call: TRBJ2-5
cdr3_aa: CASSPTIYREETQYF

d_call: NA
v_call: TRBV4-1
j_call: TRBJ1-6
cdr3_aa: CASSQGPLGAGSPLHF

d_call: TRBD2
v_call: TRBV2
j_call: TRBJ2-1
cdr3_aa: CASSDQRGTSGDPNNEQFF

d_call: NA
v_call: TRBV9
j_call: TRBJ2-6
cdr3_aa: CASSVGTLGSGANVLTF

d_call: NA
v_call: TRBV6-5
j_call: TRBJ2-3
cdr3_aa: CASSYALRDTQYF

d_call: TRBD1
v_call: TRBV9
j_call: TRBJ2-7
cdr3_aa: CASSVAQGAPTYEQYF

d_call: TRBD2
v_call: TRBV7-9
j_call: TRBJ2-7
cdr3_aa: CASSLAPGTSGSYEQYF

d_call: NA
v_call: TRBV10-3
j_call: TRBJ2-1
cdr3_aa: CAIRGLSSYNEQFF

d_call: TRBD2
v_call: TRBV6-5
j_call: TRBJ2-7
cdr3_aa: CASSYSGASGGYSYEQYF

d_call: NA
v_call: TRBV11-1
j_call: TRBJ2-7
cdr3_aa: CASSRRDYEQYF

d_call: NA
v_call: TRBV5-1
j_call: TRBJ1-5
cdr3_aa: CASSWTGNQPQHF

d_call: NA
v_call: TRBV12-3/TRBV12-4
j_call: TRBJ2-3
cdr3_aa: CASSLAPDNTQYF

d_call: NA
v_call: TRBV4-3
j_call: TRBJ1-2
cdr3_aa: CASSQDLVTKYGYTF

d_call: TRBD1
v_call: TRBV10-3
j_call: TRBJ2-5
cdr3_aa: CAISESDRGLQETQYF

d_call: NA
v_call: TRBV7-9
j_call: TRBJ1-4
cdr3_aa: CASSSGQSDQLFF

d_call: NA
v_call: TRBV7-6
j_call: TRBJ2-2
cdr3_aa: CASSTRRDTGELFF

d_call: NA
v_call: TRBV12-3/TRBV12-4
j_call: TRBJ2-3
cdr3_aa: CASSAGHLLRYTQYF

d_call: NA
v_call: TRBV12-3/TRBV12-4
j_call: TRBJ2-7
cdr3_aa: CASSVRGGYEQYF

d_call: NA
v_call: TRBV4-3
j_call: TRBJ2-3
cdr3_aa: CASSKLLAYTTDTQYF

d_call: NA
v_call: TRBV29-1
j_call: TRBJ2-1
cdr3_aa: CSVERDLYNEQFF

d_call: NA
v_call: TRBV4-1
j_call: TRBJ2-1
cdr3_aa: CASSQVPFGQPRNEQFF

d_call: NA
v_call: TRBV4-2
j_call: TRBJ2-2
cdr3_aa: CASSQDPAPGSGELFF

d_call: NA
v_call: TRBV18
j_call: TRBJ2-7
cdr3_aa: CASSRFSYEQYF

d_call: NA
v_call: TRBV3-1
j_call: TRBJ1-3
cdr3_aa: CASSAGQITVSGNTIYF

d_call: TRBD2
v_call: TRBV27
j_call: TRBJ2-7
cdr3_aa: CASSLNLVGLAGGYEQYF

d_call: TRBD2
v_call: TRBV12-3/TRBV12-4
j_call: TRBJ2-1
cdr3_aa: CASSLGGMGNEQFF

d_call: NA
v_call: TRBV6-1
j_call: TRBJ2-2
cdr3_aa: CASSAGTDYTGELFF

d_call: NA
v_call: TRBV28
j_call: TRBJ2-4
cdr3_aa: CASTNSGGRKNIQYF

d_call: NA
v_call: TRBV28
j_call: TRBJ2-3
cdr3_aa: CASSFVGVGTDTQYF

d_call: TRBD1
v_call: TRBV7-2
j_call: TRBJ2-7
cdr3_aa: CASSQPGGPTYEQYF

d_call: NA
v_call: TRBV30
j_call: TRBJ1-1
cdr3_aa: CAWRKGVGDTEAFF

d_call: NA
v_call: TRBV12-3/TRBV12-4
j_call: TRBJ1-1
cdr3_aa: CASSWGRSNTEAFF

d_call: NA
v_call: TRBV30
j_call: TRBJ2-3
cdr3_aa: CSWERDRTDTQYF

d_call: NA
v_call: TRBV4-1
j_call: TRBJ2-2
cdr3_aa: CASSQDWGAAGELFF

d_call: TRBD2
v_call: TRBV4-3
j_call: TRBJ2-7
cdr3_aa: CASSQGTSGPYEQYF